Shown below are 28 T cell receptor beta chains from a single sample sequenced in a study of CD8 T cells in Susac syndrome. An amount of RNA that ranged from 0.5 to 1 ug was reverse transcribed with random hexamers. One entry per CDR3 protein results from TCRdb running MiXCR on the immunoSEQ multiplex PCR reads. The sample contains 150,000 to 200,000 distinct CDR3 sequences, 90% to 96% of which appear only once. Sequencing was carried out using CD4+ T cells from PBMCs. The receptor set was obtained from a human donor with multiple sclerosis.

V usage is TRBV3-1 and J usage is TRBJ1-1; D not resolved. The CDR3 has 12 amino acids. The germline V gene encodes CDR1 LGHDT and CDR2 YNNKEL (reference sequence). The ends were cut back, 0 bases at V and 6 bases at J, with 5 bases in the middle. The CDR3 is CASSQETAEAFF. Written as DNA, the CDR3 is TGTGCCAGCAGCCAAGAGACGGCTGAAGCTTTCTTT.

Only one count was recorded for this clonotype. The chain links TRBV20-1 to TRBJ2-2, with 10 bases identical to TRBD1. CDR3 length equals 15 residues. Germline assignment: CDR1 DFQATT and CDR2 SNEGSKA (reference sequence). The V segment lost 2 bases and the J segment 4 bases; nucleotides outside the gene matches: 4. The chain's CDR3 is CSARRDRGFTGELFF. In DNA form, the CDR3 reads TGCAGTGCTAGAAGGGACAGGGGTTTCACCGGGGAGCTGTTTTTT.

The chain combines TRBV12-5 with TRBJ1-2; D possibly corresponds to TRBD1 (6 bases). Germline V gene sequence: CDR1 LGHNT, CDR2 FRNRAP. The CDR3 runs to 13 residues. V was clipped by 7 bases and J by 3 bases, with 12 bases between them. In DNA, the CDR3 is TGTGCTAGTGACCCCACAGGGCACTATGGCTACACCTTC. Translation gives CASDPTGHYGYTF.

The CDR3 DNA reads as TGCAGCGTGCGTAGGACCGGGACAGATTCCTACGAGCAGTACTTC. Translating gives CSVRRTGTDSYEQYF. This chain joins TRBV29-1 and TRBJ2-7; 7 bases line up with TRBD1. This CDR3 comprises 15 residues. V was clipped by 6 bases and J by 1 base; unmatched bases: 12. The germline CDR1 and CDR2 sequences are SQVTM and ANQGSEA.

The rearrangement joins TRBV12-3 or TRBV12-4 to TRBJ2-1; D is ambiguous. The V gene lost 5 bases and the J gene lost 0 bases, with 14 bases spanning the gap. This CDR3 region has 16 residues. For the CDR3, the DNA is TGTGCCAGCAGTCCCCCGGGTTCGAGCTCCTACAATGAGCAGTTCTTC. This translates into CASSPPGSSSYNEQFF.

The chain is built from TRBV20-1 and TRBJ2-7; D gene ambiguous. Germline CDR1 reads DFQATT; CDR2 reads SNEGSKA (reference sequence). CDR3 length: 12 residues. V lost 0 bases to trimming and J lost 2 bases, with 5 bases between them. The CDR3 DNA sequence: TGCAGTGCTAGAGATCTGACCTACGAGCAGTACTTC. Protein sequence: CSARDLTYEQYF.

The CDR3 bases are TGTGCCAGCAGCTTAGGGGTGGACAGGGGCACAGATACGCAGTATTTT. Translating gives CASSLGVDRGTDTQYF. The J gene is TRBJ2-3, the V gene TRBV7-9; 8 nucleotides match TRBD1. CDR3 length: 16 amino acids. V lost 1 base, J lost 1 base, and 4 bases stayed unmatched. In germline, CDR1 is SEHNR, CDR2 FQNEAQ (reference sequence).

The CDR3 nucleotides read TGTGCCAGCAGCTTAGGAGGAGTGCGAAGAGAGACCCAGTACTTC. It is translated as CASSLGGVRRETQYF. The chain is built from TRBV7-9 and TRBJ2-5; D not resolved. The germline gives CDR1 SEHNR, CDR2 FQNEAQ (reference sequence). The V gene lost 1 base and the J gene lost 4 bases, with 13 bases spanning the gap. The CDR3 totals 15 residues.

The chain carries TRBV29-1 and TRBJ2-3; D might be TRBD2 (6 bases). V gave up 7 bases and J gave up 0 bases, with 11 bases separating them. CDR3 size: 13 residues. Germline V lookup: CDR1 SQVTM, CDR2 ANQGSEA. In DNA form, the CDR3 reads TGCAGCGATACTGGAGGGAGCACAGATACGCAGTATTTT. Translation: CSDTGGSTDTQYF.

V and J are TRBV20-1 and TRBJ2-4; possible D gene TRBD2, 6 bases. Germline CDR1 DFQATT, CDR2 SNEGSKA (reference sequence). The CDR3 loop spans 14 amino acids. V gave up 3 bases and J gave up 1 base, with 10 bases separating them. The CDR3 nucleotides read TGCAGTGCTAGCGGGGGTTGGGCCAAAAACATTCAGTACTTC. This translates into CSASGGWAKNIQYF.

The CDR3 reads CASSQKGQVAFGYTF. The CDR3 DNA follows: TGTGCCAGCAGCCAAAAAGGTCAAGTGGCCTTTGGCTACACCTTC. This chain joins TRBV14 and TRBJ1-2, with D unclear. The germline V gene encodes CDR1 SGHDN and CDR2 FVKESK. The CDR3 covers 15 residues. V lost 2 bases, J lost 7 bases, and 17 bases lay in between.

The J gene is TRBJ2-5, the V gene TRBV30, with D maybe TRBD1 (5 bases). The CDR3 contains 14 residues. Per the germline V gene, CDR1 is GTSNPN and CDR2 is SVGIG (reference sequence). V was shortened by 8 bases and J by 1 base, with 17 bases between the two germline ends. This CDR3 is CAHSPGSLQETQYF. DNA of the CDR3: TGTGCCCATTCTCCAGGGTCCCTCCAAGAGACCCAGTACTTC.

This chain joins TRBV19 and TRBJ2-3, with D perhaps being TRBD1 or TRBD2 (5 bases each). The CDR3 consists of 14 residues. The V gene lost 7 bases and the J gene lost 0 bases, with 11 bases spanning the gap. The germline CDR1 and CDR2 sequences are LNHDA and SQIVND (reference sequence). CDR3 nucleotides: TGTGCCAGTACCCCATGGGGGAGCACAGATACGCAGTATTTT. Translation gives CASTPWGSTDTQYF.

CDR3 residues: CAISRQGGGYGYTF. The CDR3 DNA sequence: TGTGCCATCTCCCGTCAGGGAGGTGGCTATGGCTACACCTTC. The chain combines TRBV7-2 with TRBJ1-2, with D perhaps matching TRBD1 (5 bases). CDR1 is SGHTA and CDR2 is FQGNSA in the germline V gene. Trimming took 10 bases from V and 4 from J, leaving 19 bases between them. The CDR3 runs 14 residues.

This clonotype was counted between two and nine times. The chain recombines TRBV5-6 with TRBJ2-5; the D is unclear. CDR3 length: 12 amino acids. V gave up 4 bases and J gave up 0 bases, with 4 bases separating them. CDR1 is SGHDT and CDR2 is YYEEEE in the germline V gene. CDR3 region: CASSVNQETQYF. The DNA for the CDR3 is TGTGCCAGCAGCGTAAACCAAGAGACCCAGTACTTC. The full variable domain, with the rest looked up from reference TRBV5-6 and TRBJ2-5, is DAGVTQSPTHLIKTRGQQVTLRCSPKSGHDTVSWYQQALGQGPQFIFQYYEEEERQRGNFPDRFSGHQFPNYSSELNVNALLLGDSALYLCASSVNQETQYFGPGTRLLVL.

V is TRBV29-1 and J is TRBJ2-5, with D perhaps TRBD2 (6 bases). The ends were cut back, 3 bases at V and 5 bases at J, with 10 bases in the middle. This CDR3 has 12 amino acids. The germline V gene encodes CDR1 SQVTM and CDR2 ANQGSEA. CDR3 sequence: CSVDGGSETQYF. CDR3 coding DNA: TGCAGCGTTGATGGGGGGAGCGAGACCCAGTACTTC.

The V and J genes are TRBV7-2 and TRBJ1-1; 8 bases are a match to TRBD1. CDR1 is SGHTA and CDR2 is FQGNSA in the germline V gene. This CDR3 has 15 residues. Trimming at V came to 4 bases and at J to 7 bases, leaving 11 bases not matched to a gene. For the CDR3, the DNA is TGTGCCAGCAGCTCCGGACAGGGTGGACGAGTTGAAGCTTTCTTT. The encoded protein is CASSSGQGGRVEAFF. Full variable domain (outside the CDR3, taken from reference TRBV7-2 and TRBJ1-1): GAGVSQSPSNKVTEKGKDVELRCDPISGHTALYWYRQSLGQGLEFLIYFQGNSAPDKSGLPSDRFSAERTGGSVSTLTIQRTQQEDSAVYLCASSSGQGGRVEAFFGQGTRLTVV.

The DNA for the CDR3 is TGTGCCAGCAGCTTAGGGGACGAAAACAAGCATTTT. As protein: CASSLGDENKHF. The genes are TRBV7-2 and TRBJ1-5; perhaps TRBD1 as D (5 bases). CDR1 is SGHTA, CDR2 FQGNSA, per germline. The CDR3 runs to 12 residues. The V gene lost 1 base and the J gene lost 14 bases, with 12 bases spanning the gap.

The chain joins TRBV29-1 to TRBJ2-3; 8 bases map to TRBD1. CDR1 and CDR2 (germline): SQVTM, ANQGSEA. This CDR3 spans 10 amino acids. Trimming at V came to 3 bases and at J to 14 bases, leaving 4 bases not matched to a gene. The CDR3 nucleotides read TGCAGCGTTGAGACAGGGGTGTGGTATTTT. Amino acids: CSVETGVWYF.

The chain couples TRBV27 to TRBJ2-7, with unresolved D. The CDR3 consists of 14 residues. The V end lost 0 bases, the J end lost 2 bases, and 8 bases lay between the germline ends. Germline V gene data show CDR1 as MNHEY and CDR2 as SMNVEV (reference sequence). The CDR3 sequence is CASSLSDGTYEQYF. DNA for the CDR3: TGTGCCAGCAGTTTATCAGACGGAACCTACGAGCAGTACTTC.

This sequence joins TRBV27 and TRBJ2-5; possibly TRBD1 or TRBD2 for D (6 bases each). This CDR3 is 14 amino acids long. Deletions cut 5 bases from V and 5 bases from J, with 15 bases between. The germline V gene encodes CDR1 MNHEY and CDR2 SMNVEV (reference sequence). CDR3 sequence: CASSPLGGLETQYF. CDR3 nucleotide sequence: TGTGCCAGCAGTCCGCTGGGGGGCTTGGAGACCCAGTACTTC.

In this sample, this clonotype turned up once. The rearrangement uses TRBV2 and TRBJ2-1; D is undetermined. Looked up from germline, CDR1 is SNHLY and CDR2 is FYNNEI. This CDR3 is built from 12 residues. The germline V and J ends were trimmed by 6 bases and 6 bases, with 9 bases remaining between them. The CDR3 sequence: CASRVFSNEQFF. In DNA, the CDR3 is TGTGCCAGCAGGGTTTTCAGCAATGAGCAGTTCTTC.

The chain is built from TRBV21-1 and TRBJ2-7; the D call in the table, TRBD2, was not verified against the DNA. TRBV21-1 constitutes a pseudogene. The CDR3 length is 14 residues. The CDR3 loop is CPPWGGTSSHEQYF. The CDR3 DNA is TGTCCCCCTTGGGGCGGGACTAGCTCCCACGAGCAGTACTTC.

The J gene is TRBJ1-2, the V gene TRBV30; D ambiguous. The CDR3 runs 13 residues. Germline V gives CDR1 GTSNPN, CDR2 SVGIG (reference sequence). V shed 0 bases and J shed 0 bases, with 5 bases lying between them. CDR3 in DNA: TGTGCCTGGAGTGTTGATACTAACTATGGCTACACCTTC. Translating it yields CAWSVDTNYGYTF. Drawing the rest from reference TRBV30 and TRBJ1-2, the complete variable domain is SQTIHQWPATLVQPVGSPLSLECTVEGTSNPNLYWYRQAAGRGLQLLFYSVGIGQISSEVPQNLSASRPQDRQFILSSKKLLLSDSGFYLCAWSVDTNYGYTFGSGTRLTVV.

V gene TRBV30 combines with J gene TRBJ2-6; 7 nucleotides line up with TRBD1. This CDR3 is 14 amino acids long. After removal of 5 bases from V and 4 bases from J, the junction contained 5 bases not matched to a gene. Germline values: CDR1 GTSNPN, CDR2 SVGIG (reference sequence). The CDR3 reads CAWGTGAGANVLTF. For the CDR3, the DNA is TGTGCCTGGGGAACAGGGGCGGGGGCCAACGTCCTGACTTTC. Supplemented by reference TRBV30 and TRBJ2-6, the full variable domain reads SQTIHQWPATLVQPVGSPLSLECTVEGTSNPNLYWYRQAAGRGLQLLFYSVGIGQISSEVPQNLSASRPQDRQFILSSKKLLLSDSGFYLCAWGTGAGANVLTFGAGSRLTVL.

This sequence joins TRBV27 and TRBJ1-5; D is unclear. Deletions cut 7 bases from V and 3 bases from J, with 16 bases between. Germline V gene sequence: CDR1 MNHEY, CDR2 SMNVEV (reference sequence). The CDR3 is 15 amino acids. Written as DNA, the CDR3 is TGTGCCAGCACCCCCCCATCGGATCTCAATCAGCCCCAGCATTTT. This encodes CASTPPSDLNQPQHF.

V usage is TRBV6-2 or TRBV6-3 and J usage is TRBJ1-1; the D is unclear. The germline gives CDR1 MNHEY, CDR2 SVGEGT. V was clipped by 8 bases and J by 10 bases, with 17 bases between them. The CDR3 is made up of 12 amino acids. Here the CDR3 reads CASSRPMAGAFF. CDR3 nucleotides: TGTGCCAGCTCTCGTCCCATGGCTGGAGCTTTCTTT.

The genes are TRBV30 and TRBJ1-2; 7 positions match TRBD1. The CDR3 is made up of 14 amino acids. J was trimmed by 1 base and V by 1 base; bases with no gene match: 3. Germline values: CDR1 GTSNPN, CDR2 SVGIG (reference sequence). In DNA form, the CDR3 reads TGTGCCTGGAGTGCACAGGGGCTTAACTATGGCTACACCTTC. As protein: CAWSAQGLNYGYTF.